The 24 T cell receptor beta chains below all came from one sample that was sequenced in a study of OX40 agonist ivuxolimab in advanced cancers. Libraries were constructed by the immunoSEQ multiplex PCR assay. What TCRdb holds here is the immuneACCESS table cut down to in-frame rearrangements. Part of the clones is not present; checked against another copy, under half of the missing clones reflect an unresolved V gene, and the others are unexplained. The sample table contains fewer than 85,000 clones; only one count was recorded for around 90% of them. In total, the top ten clones hold 0.43% of the sample. Sequenced material: CD4+ or CD8+ T cells sorted from blood, taken in a trial of the OX40 agonist ivuxolimab. These TCRs come from an adult with an advanced solid tumor such as melanoma, head and neck, liver or kidney cancer.

The chain links TRBV11-1 to TRBJ1-3; no firm D call. Germline CDR1 is SGHAT and CDR2 is FQDESV (reference sequence). Trimming took 5 bases from V and 0 from J, leaving 11 bases between them. CDR3 length: 15 amino acids. The CDR3 sequence is CASSQDRSSGNTIYF. The CDR3 DNA reads TGTGCCAGCAGCCAGGACCGGAGCTCTGGAAACACCATATATTTT.

V gene TRBV5-5 combines with J gene TRBJ2-7; TRBD1 agrees at 8 bases. CDR3 length equals 15 residues. Trimming removed 3 bases from V and 7 bases from J; junction bases left unmatched: 12. Germline assignment: CDR1 SGHKS and CDR2 YYEKEE (reference sequence). CDR3: CASSSIGQGSREQYF. CDR3 DNA: TGTGCCAGCAGCTCAATAGGACAGGGTTCGAGGGAGCAGTACTTC.

V and J are TRBV19 and TRBJ1-1, with D tentatively TRBD1 (5 bases). Germline assignment: CDR1 LNHDA and CDR2 SQIVND (reference sequence). CDR3 length: 15 amino acids. With 1 base removed from V and 1 base from J, the gap between germline ends came to 10 bases. CDR3 coding DNA: TGTGCCAGTAGTATAGGGAACAGGCGGAACACTGAAGCTTTCTTT. Translated, it gives CASSIGNRRNTEAFF.

The chain couples TRBV7-8 to TRBJ1-1; D gene unclear. The germline V and J ends were trimmed by 2 bases and 0 bases, with 7 bases remaining between them. Germline V gives CDR1 SGHVS, CDR2 FQNEAQ. The CDR3 extends over 14 amino acids. CDR3 sequence: CASSLIPMNTEAFF. CDR3 bases: TGTGCCAGCAGCTTAATCCCGATGAACACTGAAGCTTTCTTT.

The rearrangement links TRBV4-2 to TRBJ2-7; 9 nucleotides agree with TRBD2. The junction had 6 bases not matched to a gene; V was cut back by 0 bases and J by 3 bases. The CDR3 length is 16 residues. Looked up from germline, CDR1 is LGHNA and CDR2 is YNFKEQ. CDR3 loop: CASSQDLSRGGYEQYF. CDR3 bases: TGTGCCAGCAGCCAAGACCTCTCGCGGGGGGGCTACGAGCAGTACTTC.

The V gene is TRBV5-5, the J gene TRBJ1-3; D unresolved. CDR1 is SGHKS and CDR2 is YYEKEE in the germline V gene (reference sequence). The germline V and J ends were trimmed by 0 bases and 7 bases, with 17 bases remaining between them. This CDR3 region has 16 residues. This CDR3 reads CASSLAPRIATNTIYF. CDR3 nucleotides: TGTGCCAGCAGCTTGGCCCCGCGGATTGCGACGAACACCATATATTTT.

The chain couples TRBV7-2 to TRBJ2-5; D is unclear. V was pared by 4 bases and J by 3 bases, with 6 bases between. This CDR3 comprises 12 residues. Germline CDR1 and CDR2: SGHTA and FQGNSA. The CDR3 DNA follows: TGTGCCAGCAGCTACACAAAAGAGACCCAGTACTTC. This gives the protein CASSYTKETQYF.

The chain uses TRBV28 and TRBJ2-1; 8 nucleotides align to TRBD2. J lost 12 bases, V lost 3 bases, and 10 bases had no gene match. CDR1 is MDHEN and CDR2 is SYDVKM in the germline V gene. The CDR3 consists of 14 residues. The CDR3 region has the DNA TGTGCCAGCAGTTTTTCGGGGACTAGGCAACCGCAGTTCTTC. As protein: CASSFSGTRQPQFF.

CDR3 in DNA: TGTGCCAGTAGGTATCGGGAAAACACTGAAGCTTTCTTT. This codes for CASRYRENTEAFF. The chain joins TRBV19 to TRBJ1-1; no clear D. Germline loops: CDR1 LNHDA, CDR2 SQIVND (reference sequence). V was trimmed by 6 bases and J by 2 bases, leaving 10 bases between them. The CDR3 spans 13 residues. The whole variable domain, remainder taken from reference TRBV19 and TRBJ1-1, is DGGITQSPKYLFRKEGQNVTLSCEQNLNHDAMYWYRQDPGQGLRLIYYSQIVNDFQKGDIAEGYSVSREKKESFPLTVTSAQKNPTAFYLCASRYRENTEAFFGQGTRLTVV.

V and J are TRBV7-9 and TRBJ2-7, with D possibly called TRBD1 or TRBD2 (5 bases each). Germline V gene lookup returns CDR1 SEHNR and CDR2 FQNEAQ (reference sequence). The CDR3 is made up of 15 amino acids. Trimming took off 2 bases at V and 0 bases at J, with 11 bases between the two ends. CDR3 region: CASSLLGDLSYEQYF. CDR3 DNA: TGTGCCAGCAGCTTATTAGGGGACCTCTCCTACGAGCAGTACTTC.

The chain has TRBV15 and TRBJ2-1; unclear D gene. The germline gives CDR1 LNHNV, CDR2 YYDKDF (reference sequence). Trimming cost V 3 bases and J 0 bases, with 12 bases left between them. The CDR3 sequence is 16 residues long. The CDR3 region is CATSRRGLSSYNEQFF. CDR3 nucleotides: TGTGCCACCAGCAGGAGAGGCTTGAGCTCCTACAATGAGCAGTTCTTC.

The chain recombines TRBV7-2 with TRBJ1-1; no firm D call. Trimming pared 4 bases from V and 5 bases from J, leaving 11 bases between. From germline, CDR1 is SGHTA and CDR2 FQGNSA. This CDR3 comprises 13 residues. Written as DNA, the CDR3 is TGTGCCAGCAGCTATCGGGTTTGGACTGAAGCTTTCTTT. Its protein product is CASSYRVWTEAFF.

This clone appeared a single time. This rearrangement joins TRBV11-3 to TRBJ2-7; D gene unclear. The germline V and J ends were trimmed by 0 bases and 1 base, with 7 bases remaining between them. The CDR3 is 14 amino acids. From germline, CDR1 is SGHNT and CDR2 YENEEA. The CDR3 spells CASSLDGRSYEQYF. In DNA form, the CDR3 reads TGTGCCAGCAGCTTAGATGGCCGATCCTACGAGCAGTACTTC.

This chain connects TRBV28 to TRBJ1-1; D might be TRBD1 (5 bases). Germline values: CDR1 MDHEN, CDR2 SYDVKM. This CDR3 contains 14 residues. The V end was cut by 7 bases, the J end by 5 bases, with 17 bases between. This CDR3 reads CASTWGNRGTEAFF. Written as DNA, the CDR3 is TGTGCCAGCACTTGGGGGAACCGGGGGACTGAAGCTTTCTTT. The full variable domain, completed using reference TRBV28 and TRBJ1-1, is DVKVTQSSRYLVKRTGEKVFLECVQDMDHENMFWYRQDPGLGLRLIYFSYDVKMKEKGDIPEGYSVSREKKERFSLILESASTNQTSMYLCASTWGNRGTEAFFGQGTRLTVV.

The V call is TRBV6-1, the J call TRBJ2-1; 8 nucleotides align to TRBD1. CDR3 length equals 15 residues. Trimming removed 6 bases from V and 2 bases from J; junction bases left unmatched: 6. Germline V lookup: CDR1 MNHNS, CDR2 SASEGT. In DNA form, the CDR3 reads TGTGCCAGCAGGGCCTGGACAGGGCCCTACAATGAGCAGTTCTTC. As protein: CASRAWTGPYNEQFF.

This rearrangement joins TRBV11-1 to TRBJ2-1, with 10 bases fitting TRBD2. Germline V CDR1 and CDR2: SGHAT, FQDESV (reference sequence). The CDR3 totals 17 residues. V was pared by 0 bases and J by 8 bases, with 10 bases of the junction left unmatched. CDR3 region: CASSLASGAGGPDEQFF. CDR3 sequence (DNA): TGTGCCAGCAGCTTAGCCTCTGGAGCGGGAGGGCCCGATGAGCAGTTCTTC. The entire variable domain, with the rest obtained from reference TRBV11-1 and TRBJ2-1, is as follows: EAEVAQSPRYKITEKSQAVAFWCDPISGHATLYWYRQILGQGPELLVQFQDESVVDDSQLPKDRFSAERLKGVDSTLKIQPAELGDSAMYLCASSLASGAGGPDEQFFGPGTRLTVL.

The chain has TRBV6-6 and TRBJ1-2, with D possibly TRBD1 on 6 matching bases. This CDR3 spans 12 amino acids. The germline CDR1 and CDR2 sequences are MNHNY and SVGAGI (reference sequence). V lost 5 bases to trimming and J lost 2 bases, with 6 bases between them. This chain's CDR3 is CASSGQNYGYTF. The CDR3, as DNA: TGTGCCAGCAGTGGACAGAACTATGGCTACACCTTC.

The CDR3 coding sequence is TGCGCCAGCAGCTTGGAGGGAGGGCCCACAGATACGCAGTATTTT. It encodes CASSLEGGPTDTQYF. The chain recombines TRBV5-1 with TRBJ2-3; 7 positions agree with TRBD2. The CDR3 has 15 residues. V was clipped by 0 bases and J by 2 bases; unmatched bases: 3. The germline CDR1 and CDR2 sequences are SGHRS and YFSETQ.

Comments on this clone: The junction shows a germline mismatch at one end, possibly a read error. The chain is built from TRBV6-5 and TRBJ1-2; the match to TRBD1 covers 11 bases. CDR1 and CDR2 (germline): MNHEY, SVGAGI. The CDR3 contains 13 residues. The chain's CDR3 is CASSYSRTGGSVF. For the CDR3, the DNA is TGTGCCAGCAGTTACTCCCGGACAGGGGGCAGCGTCTTC.

V is TRBV7-9 and J is TRBJ1-4; 9 bases fit TRBD1. Germline V gene lookup returns CDR1 SEHNR and CDR2 FQNEAQ (reference sequence). The V and J ends lost 5 bases and 8 bases, in that order; junction bases with no gene match: 6. The CDR3 contains 14 residues. The CDR3 here is CASSPGQGYEKLFF. DNA for the CDR3: TGTGCCAGCAGCCCCGGACAGGGGTACGAAAAACTGTTTTTT.

The rearrangement links TRBV30 to TRBJ1-1; perhaps TRBD1 as D (6 bases). This CDR3 is built from 14 residues. The germline V gene encodes CDR1 GTSNPN and CDR2 SVGIG (reference sequence). V was shortened by 2 bases and J by 9 bases, with 19 bases between the two germline ends. CDR3 amino acids: CAWSPPDRSDKAFF. The CDR3 DNA reads TGTGCCTGGAGTCCTCCCGACAGGAGCGATAAAGCTTTCTTT.

V gene TRBV7-6 combines with J gene TRBJ1-1; D remains ambiguous. Trimming removed 5 bases from V and 5 bases from J, with 12 bases in between. The length of the CDR3 is 13 residues. Per the germline V gene, CDR1 is SGHVS and CDR2 is FNYEAQ. The DNA of the CDR3 is TGTGCCAGCAGCAAAGGAAAGAATACTGAAGCTTTCTTT. The encoded protein is CASSKGKNTEAFF.

V gene TRBV6-5 combines with J gene TRBJ2-7; 9 nucleotides line up with TRBD2. V lost 2 bases and J lost 4; bases outside the gene matches: 6. There are 15 residues in the CDR3. Germline assignment: CDR1 MNHEY and CDR2 SVGAGI. The CDR3 is CASSYALAGGYEQYF. The CDR3 region has the DNA TGTGCCAGCAGTTACGCCCTGGCGGGGGGGTACGAGCAGTACTTC.

The CDR3 DNA sequence: TGTGCCAGCAGTTACTCCGCAGGGGAGTCCTACGAGCAGTACTTC. Its translation: CASSYSAGESYEQYF. V is TRBV6-5 and J is TRBJ2-7; maybe TRBD1 (6 bases). Trimming took 0 bases from V and 1 from J, leaving 10 bases between them. The CDR3 spans 15 residues. CDR1 is MNHEY and CDR2 is SVGAGI in the germline V gene.